The sequence of this TCR beta chain was determined in a study of radiation and T cells in renal cell carcinoma. About the study: Nephrectomy followed 15 Gy stereotactic body radiation by 4 weeks.

Germline lookup yields CDR1 SGDLS and CDR2 YYNGEE. The CDR3 is 17 residues long. V was clipped by 5 bases and J by 0 bases; unmatched bases: 10. Time point noted: baseline pretreatment blood. As to treatment: 15 Gy SBRT to primary tumor, nephrectomy 4 weeks later. The tumor was a clear cell renal cell carcinoma. Libraries were prepared by immunoSEQ multiplex PCR; TCRdb keeps only in-frame clonotypes and omits some of them. The table shows tens of thousands of clones, with over 75% occurring only once. Here the sequenced sample was blood, taken from a patient whose treatment included radiotherapy and nephrectomy. The TCR sequence derives from a man in his fifties or sixties with renal cell carcinoma. The rearrangement joins TRBV9 to TRBJ2-1; TRBD2 agrees at 8 bases. CDR3 region: CASSDTSGLSSYNEQFF. CDR3 nucleotide sequence: TGTGCCAGCAGTGATACTAGCGGCCTTAGCTCCTACAATGAGCAGTTCTTC.